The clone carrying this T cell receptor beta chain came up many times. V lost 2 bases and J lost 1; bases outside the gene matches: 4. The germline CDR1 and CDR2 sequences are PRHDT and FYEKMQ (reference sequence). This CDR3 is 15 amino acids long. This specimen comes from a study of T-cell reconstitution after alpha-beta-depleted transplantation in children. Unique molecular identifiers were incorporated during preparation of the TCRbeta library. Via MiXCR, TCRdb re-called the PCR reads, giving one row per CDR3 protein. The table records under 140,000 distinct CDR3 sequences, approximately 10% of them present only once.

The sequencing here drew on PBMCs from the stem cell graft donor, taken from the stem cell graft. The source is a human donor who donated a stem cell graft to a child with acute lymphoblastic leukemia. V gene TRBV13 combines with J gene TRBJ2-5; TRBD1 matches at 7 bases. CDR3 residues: CASSLTGQRQETQYF. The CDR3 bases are TGTGCCAGCAGCTTAACGGGACAGCGCCAAGAGACCCAGTACTTC.